This T cell receptor beta chain was documented in a study of T cells in Graves' hyperthyroidism and ophthalmopathy (dated by TCRdb to about 2019). General notes on the study: Peripheral blood was collected at initial diagnosis, before any treatment. A discovery cohort of roughly 100 patients, approximately 45 with Graves' ophthalmopathy and about 58 with stable Graves' hyperthyroidism, was used to find distinguishing TCR V-J signatures. Prospective prediction of ophthalmopathy was tested in an independent validation cohort of 18 to 20 hyperthyroidism patients and approximately 17 patients who later progressed to ophthalmopathy. For training and testing, the 80 to 100 patients in the discovery cohort were randomly divided in a 7:3 ratio. In addition, the study compared T-cell repertoires in thyroid tissue and in blood from five to seven Graves' hyperthyroidism patients. Once sampling was done, hyperthyroidism patients were given methimazole at a starting dose of 30 mg daily, whereas ophthalmopathy patients were given high-dose intravenous methylprednisolone. The paper describes TCR Vbeta CDR3 sequencing of fewer than 150 peripheral blood samples, made up of roughly 45 ophthalmopathy patients, around 78 hyperthyroidism patients and 17 progressor patients.

The CDR3 spans 14 residues, from the cysteine through the phenylalanine. Only the CDR3 part of the read is kept: 42 bases, read in frame from the first base. The germline V gene supplies CDR1 MGHRA and CDR2 YSYEKL. V lost 3 bases and J lost 0 bases; the stretch between them is 8 bases long. The TCR beta CDR3 regions were amplified from the RNA transcripts. The first round of RT-PCR for the TCR CDR3 was performed with the HTBI primer set and the Qiagen OneStep RT-PCR kit. A second multiplex PCR round built the libraries, followed by size selection and purification. Sequencing of the libraries was done on an Illumina HiSeq2000 using paired-end 100 bp reads. In the paper's pipeline: SOAPnuke was used to process the raw data, with reads discarded if the reads contained adapters or uncalled bases, had a mean Phred below 15, or lacked an exact constant-primer or identifier match. High-quality paired reads were merged using COPE v1.2.5, and each unique nucleotide sequence was defined as a clonotype. MiTCR v1.1 was used to align clonotypes to the IMGT TRBV, TRBD and TRBJ reference segments. Analysis was restricted to V-J combinations with a frequency above 0.0001, which covered roughly 99% of repertoires. The TCS score was defined as the ratio of F50 (clonal expansion) to E x V (chaos), calculated using BLOSUM62-based TCRdist between CDR3 peptides within each V-J. Welch's t-statistics and random forest reduced several hundred V-J features to 10 to 15, which were used in a naive Bayes classifier (R e1071). The public reads were reprocessed in TCRdb via fastp at Q25 and MiXCR, keeping in-frame beta chains. Identical CDR3 proteins give one entry, which carries the most common genes and DNA. The V and J calls here are based on TCRdb, not the publication. Within this sample are around 700,000 distinct CDR3 sequences, with roughly a sixth of them counted one time only. Approximately 15% of the sample is held by the ten biggest clonotypes.

Hyperthyroidism patients were newly diagnosed, had a disease duration of under 2 months, and were aged 18 to 65 years. Any patient with an uncontrolled infection, another autoimmune disease, pregnancy or lactation was excluded. Diagnoses were based on clinical symptoms, serum thyroxine and TRAb, thyroid ultrasound and orbital computed tomography. For progressor patients, blood was drawn at the first diagnosis of hyperthyroidism, before any ophthalmopathy symptoms had appeared. PBMCs were separated from around 9.1 ml of fresh peripheral blood using Ficoll-Paque density gradient centrifugation. Progressor patients were initially diagnosed with Graves' hyperthyroidism and developed ophthalmopathy during follow-up. Trizol reagent was used to extract total RNA, and RNA quality was then checked on an Agilent 2100 Bioanalyzer. Results and caveats for the whole study, not just this receptor: During validation, the model predicted progression to ophthalmopathy a median of roughly 7.1 months ahead of onset, with 60% to 71% sensitivity and 72.22% specificity. No statistical method was used to fix the sample size in advance, and group allocation was not hidden from the investigators. Ophthalmopathy was separated from stable hyperthyroidism by a 13 V-J signature model, with around 90% sensitivity and about 81% specificity obtained in cross-validation and 80%/75% obtained in testing. Most expanded thyroid clonotypes (frequency above 0.001) were also detected in blood, suggesting blood repertoires may reflect thyroid immune responses.

This clonotype was picked up a small number of times. Which antigen it targets is not known. Base qualities are not recorded, but no much larger clone differs from it by a single base. What was sequenced was blood. This TCR derives from a woman aged 45-65 years with Graves' hyperthyroidism that later progressed to Graves' ophthalmopathy. The V and J genes are TRBV4-1 and TRBJ1-2; a confident D gene designation cannot be given. The nucleotide sequence is TGCGCCAGCAGCCAGCCCAATACTAACTATGGCTACACCTTC. Translated, it reads CASSQPNTNYGYTF.